The table lists the clone carrying this T cell receptor (beta chain) with many counts. This sample stems from a study of neurological immune-mediated disorders. This CDR3 has 14 residues. The germline V gene encodes CDR1 SGHAT and CDR2 FQNNGV. V lost 3 bases and J 2 bases, leaving 8 bases between the germline ends. A 10-nucleotide random UMI tagged transcripts in template-switch 5'RACE cDNA synthesis. TCRdb called the 5' RACE reads again in MiXCR, with one record for every CDR3 protein. This sample yields about 38,000 distinct CDR3 sequences, of which 11% are seen a single time; 3.5% to 4% belongs to the top ten.

This clonotype was obtained from a woman in her twenties or thirties with HTLV-1-associated myelopathy (HAM/TSP). Sequencing was done on a sample of CD4+ T cells from blood. The chain joins TRBV11-2 to TRBJ1-3; no reliable D call. The CDR3 sequence is CASSLSEAGNTIYF. The DNA of the CDR3 is TGTGCCAGCAGCTTGTCAGAAGCTGGAAACACCATATATTTT.